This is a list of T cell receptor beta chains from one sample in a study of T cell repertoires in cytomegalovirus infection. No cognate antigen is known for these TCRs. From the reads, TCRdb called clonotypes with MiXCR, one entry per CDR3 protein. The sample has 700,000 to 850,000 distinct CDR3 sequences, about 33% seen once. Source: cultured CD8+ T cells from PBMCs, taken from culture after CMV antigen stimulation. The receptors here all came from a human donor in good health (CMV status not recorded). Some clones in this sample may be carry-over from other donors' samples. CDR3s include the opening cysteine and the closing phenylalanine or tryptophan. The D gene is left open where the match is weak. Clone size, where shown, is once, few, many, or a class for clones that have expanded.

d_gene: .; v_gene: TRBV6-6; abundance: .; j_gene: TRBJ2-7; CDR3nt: TGTGCCAGCAGTCGGATCCCCGGATCCTACGAGCAGTACTTC; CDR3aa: CASSRIPGSYEQYF
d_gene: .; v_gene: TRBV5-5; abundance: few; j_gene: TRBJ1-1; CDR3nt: TGTGCCAGCAGCACGATCACTGAAGCTTTCTTT; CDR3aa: CASSTITEAFF
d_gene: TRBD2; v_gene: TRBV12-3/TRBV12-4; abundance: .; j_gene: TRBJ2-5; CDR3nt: TGTGCCAGCAGTTCACTAGCGGGGTACCAAGAGACCCAGTACTTC; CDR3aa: CASSSLAGYQETQYF
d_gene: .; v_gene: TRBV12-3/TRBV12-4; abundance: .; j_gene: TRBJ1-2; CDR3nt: TGTGCCAGCAGTTTAACTATAGCTAACTATGGCTACACCTTC; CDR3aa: CASSLTIANYGYTF
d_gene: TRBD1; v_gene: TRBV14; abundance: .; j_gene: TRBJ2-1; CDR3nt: TGTGCCAGCAGCCAAGATACAGGGGTGTTAAATGAGCAGTTCTTC; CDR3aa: CASSQDTGVLNEQFF
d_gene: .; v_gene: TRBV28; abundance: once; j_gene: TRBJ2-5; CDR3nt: TGTGCCAGCCGGAGAGTTAACCAAGAGACCCAGTACTTC; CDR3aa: CASRRVNQETQYF
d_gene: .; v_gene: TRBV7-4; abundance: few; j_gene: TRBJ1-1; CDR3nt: TGTGCCAGCAGCTTGTCAGCCACTGAAGCTTTCTTT; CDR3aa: CASSLSATEAFF
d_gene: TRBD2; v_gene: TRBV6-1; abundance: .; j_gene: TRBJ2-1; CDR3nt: TGTGCCAGCAGTCCCTATCGGACTAGCGTCAATGAGCAGTTCTTC; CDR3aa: CASSPYRTSVNEQFF
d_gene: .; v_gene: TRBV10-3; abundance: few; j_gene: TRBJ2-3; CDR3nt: TGTGCCATCAGTGGGACAGATACGCAGTATTTT; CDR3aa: CAISGTDTQYF
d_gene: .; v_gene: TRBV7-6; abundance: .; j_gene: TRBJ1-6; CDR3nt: TGTGCCAGCAGCTTAGCAGGGGTTGGTAATTCACCCCTCCACTTT; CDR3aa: CASSLAGVGNSPLHF
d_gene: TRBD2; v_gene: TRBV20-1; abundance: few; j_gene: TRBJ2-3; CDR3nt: TGCAGTGCTAGAGTCCCTGACGGCGGGGGGGCAACAGATACGCAGTATTTT; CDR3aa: CSARVPDGGGATDTQYF
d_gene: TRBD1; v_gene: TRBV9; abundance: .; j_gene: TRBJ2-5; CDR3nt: TGTGCCAGCAGTGACCCGGACAGGGGTCTAGGAGAGACCCAGTACTTC; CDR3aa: CASSDPDRGLGETQYF
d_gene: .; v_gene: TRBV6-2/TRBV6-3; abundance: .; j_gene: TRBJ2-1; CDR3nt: TGTGCCAGCAGTTACTCAGGGCACGGGGAGAACAATGAGCAGTTCTTC; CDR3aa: CASSYSGHGENNEQFF
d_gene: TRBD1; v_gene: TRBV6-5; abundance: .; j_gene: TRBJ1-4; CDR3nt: TGTGCCAGCAGACCCGCGAGGGGGCAGGCTAATGAAAAACTGTTTTTT; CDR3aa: CASRPARGQANEKLFF
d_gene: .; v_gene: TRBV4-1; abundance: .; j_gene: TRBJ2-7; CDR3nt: TGCGCCAGCAGCCAAGTGGGCTATTCGGGCTACGAGCAGTACTTC; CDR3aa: CASSQVGYSGYEQYF
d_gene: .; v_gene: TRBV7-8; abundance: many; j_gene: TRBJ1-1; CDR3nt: TGTGCCAGCAGCTTAGCAGGGGGGATGAACACTGAAGCTTTCTTT; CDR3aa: CASSLAGGMNTEAFF
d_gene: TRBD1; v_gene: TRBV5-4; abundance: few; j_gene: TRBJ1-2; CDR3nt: TGTGCCAGCAGCCGGGACAGGGGGCCGGCGTATCGCTACACCTTC; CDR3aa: CASSRDRGPAYRYTF
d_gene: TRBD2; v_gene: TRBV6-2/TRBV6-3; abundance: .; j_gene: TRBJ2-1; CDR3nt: TGTGCCAGCAGTTATGGGCTTAGCGGGGGAACCCCGTCGCAGTTCTTC; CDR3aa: CASSYGLSGGTPSQFF
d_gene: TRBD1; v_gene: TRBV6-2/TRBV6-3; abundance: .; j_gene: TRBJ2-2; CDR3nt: TGTGCCAGCAGTAAACGACAGGGGACCGGGGAGCTGTTTTTT; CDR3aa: CASSKRQGTGELFF
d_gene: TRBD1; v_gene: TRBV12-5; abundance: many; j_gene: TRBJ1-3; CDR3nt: TGTGCTAGTGGTTTGGCCCTAGGCGGGACAGACTCTGGAAACACCATATATTTT; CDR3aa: CASGLALGGTDSGNTIYF
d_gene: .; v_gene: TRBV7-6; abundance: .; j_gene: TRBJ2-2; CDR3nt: TGTGCCAGCAGCTTAGCTCGTCTCGAGCTGTTTTTT; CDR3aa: CASSLARLELFF
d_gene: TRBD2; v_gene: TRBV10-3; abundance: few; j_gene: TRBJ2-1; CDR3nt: TGTGCCATCAGAGACGGGACTACCACCAATGAGCAGTTCTTC; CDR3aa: CAIRDGTTTNEQFF
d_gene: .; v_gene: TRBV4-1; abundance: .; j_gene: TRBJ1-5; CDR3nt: TGCGCCAGCAGCCCAGCGACTTCCAGCAATCAGCCCCAGCATTTT; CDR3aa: CASSPATSSNQPQHF
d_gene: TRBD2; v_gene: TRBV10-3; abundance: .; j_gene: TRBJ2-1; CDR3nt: TGTGCCCTCAACGCGGGGGGCGAGCAGTTCTTC; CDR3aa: CALNAGGEQFF
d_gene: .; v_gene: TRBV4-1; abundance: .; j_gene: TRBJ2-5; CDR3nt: TGCGCCAGCAGCCAAACAGGGTTGGCGCAAGAGACCCAGTACTTC; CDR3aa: CASSQTGLAQETQYF